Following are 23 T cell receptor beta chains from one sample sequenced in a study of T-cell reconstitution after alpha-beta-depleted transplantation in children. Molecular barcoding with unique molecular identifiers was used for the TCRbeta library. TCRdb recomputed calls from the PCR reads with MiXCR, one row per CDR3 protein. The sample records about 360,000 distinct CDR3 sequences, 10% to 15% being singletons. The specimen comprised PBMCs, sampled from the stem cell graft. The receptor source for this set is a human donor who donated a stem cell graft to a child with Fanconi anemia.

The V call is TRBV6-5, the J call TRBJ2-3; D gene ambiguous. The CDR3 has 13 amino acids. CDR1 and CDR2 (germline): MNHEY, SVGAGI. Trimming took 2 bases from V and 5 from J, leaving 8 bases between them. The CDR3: CASSYRVEDTQYF. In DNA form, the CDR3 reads TGTGCCAGCAGTTACAGGGTGGAAGATACGCAGTATTTT.

CDR3 amino acids: CASSLWGGTQETQYF. The CDR3 nucleotides read TGTGCCAGCAGCTTATGGGGGGGGACCCAAGAGACCCAGTACTTC. The genes are TRBV7-8 and TRBJ2-5, with TRBD2 identical over 7 bases. The ends lost 2 bases at V and 1 base at J; junction bases unmatched: 4. The CDR3 has 15 amino acids. CDR1 is SGHVS and CDR2 is FQNEAQ in the germline V gene.

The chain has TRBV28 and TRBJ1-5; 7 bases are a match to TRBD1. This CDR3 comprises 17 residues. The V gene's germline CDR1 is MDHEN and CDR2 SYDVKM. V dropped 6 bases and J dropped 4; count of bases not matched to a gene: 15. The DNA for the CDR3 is TGTGCCAGCAGCCCGGGACAGTGGGTATCTTGGAATCAGCCCCAGCATTTT. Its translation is CASSPGQWVSWNQPQHF.

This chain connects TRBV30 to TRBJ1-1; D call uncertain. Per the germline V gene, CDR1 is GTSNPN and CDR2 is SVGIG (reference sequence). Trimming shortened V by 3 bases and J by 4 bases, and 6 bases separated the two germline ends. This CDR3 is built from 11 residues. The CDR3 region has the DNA TGTGCCTGGAGCGGTTCCACTGAAGCTTTCTTT. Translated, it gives CAWSGSTEAFF.

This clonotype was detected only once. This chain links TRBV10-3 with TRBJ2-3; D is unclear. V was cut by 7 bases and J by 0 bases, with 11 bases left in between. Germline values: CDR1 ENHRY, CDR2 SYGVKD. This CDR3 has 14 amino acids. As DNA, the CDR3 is TGTGCCATCAAAGTACAGCTAAGCACAGATACGCAGTATTTT. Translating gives CAIKVQLSTDTQYF.

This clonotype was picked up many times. The CDR3 spells CASSFRQGRHYEQYF. CDR3 in DNA: TGTGCCAGCAGTTTTCGACAGGGGAGACACTACGAGCAGTACTTC. The rearrangement links TRBV12-3 or TRBV12-4 to TRBJ2-7; 8 positions match TRBD1. V was pared by 3 bases and J by 3 bases, with 7 bases of the junction left unmatched. The CDR3 runs 15 residues.

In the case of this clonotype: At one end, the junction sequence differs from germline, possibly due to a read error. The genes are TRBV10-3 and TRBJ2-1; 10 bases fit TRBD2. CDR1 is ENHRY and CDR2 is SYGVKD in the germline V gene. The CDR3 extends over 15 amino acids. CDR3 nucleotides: TGTGCCATCAGTGAGCCACTAGCGGGGTACAATGAGCAGTTATTC. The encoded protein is CAISEPLAGYNEQLF.

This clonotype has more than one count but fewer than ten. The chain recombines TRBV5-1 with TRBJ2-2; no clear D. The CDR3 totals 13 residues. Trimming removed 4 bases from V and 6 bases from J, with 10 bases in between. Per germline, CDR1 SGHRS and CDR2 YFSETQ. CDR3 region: CASSPLTSGELFF. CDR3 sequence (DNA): TGCGCCAGCAGCCCTCTGACCTCCGGGGAGCTGTTTTTT.

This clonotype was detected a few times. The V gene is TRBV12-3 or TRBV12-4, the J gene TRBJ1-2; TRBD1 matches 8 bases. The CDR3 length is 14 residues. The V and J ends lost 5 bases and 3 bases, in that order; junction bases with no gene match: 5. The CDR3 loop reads CASSPLTGDYGYTF. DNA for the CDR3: TGTGCCAGCAGTCCCTTGACAGGGGACTATGGCTACACCTTC.

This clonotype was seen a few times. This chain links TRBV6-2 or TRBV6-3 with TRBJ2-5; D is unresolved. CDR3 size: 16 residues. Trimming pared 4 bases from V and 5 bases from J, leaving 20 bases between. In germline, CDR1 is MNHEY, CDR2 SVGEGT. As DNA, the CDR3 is TGTGCCAGCAGTTTCATGACTCCAGGTTCTGGGGAGACCCAGTACTTC. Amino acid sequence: CASSFMTPGSGETQYF.

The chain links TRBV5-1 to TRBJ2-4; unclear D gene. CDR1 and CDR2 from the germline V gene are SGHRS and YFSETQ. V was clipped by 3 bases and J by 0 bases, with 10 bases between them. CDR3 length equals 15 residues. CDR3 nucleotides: TGCGCCAGCAGCTCCATGCTGGGAGCCAAAAACATTCAGTACTTC. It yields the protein CASSSMLGAKNIQYF.

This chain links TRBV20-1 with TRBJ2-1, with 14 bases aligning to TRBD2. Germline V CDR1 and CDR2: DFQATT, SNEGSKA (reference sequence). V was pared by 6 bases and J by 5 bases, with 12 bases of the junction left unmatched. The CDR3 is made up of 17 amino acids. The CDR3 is CSARLAGGRARNNEQFF. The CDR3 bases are TGCAGTGCAAGACTAGCGGGGGGGCGGGCTAGGAACAATGAGCAGTTCTTC.

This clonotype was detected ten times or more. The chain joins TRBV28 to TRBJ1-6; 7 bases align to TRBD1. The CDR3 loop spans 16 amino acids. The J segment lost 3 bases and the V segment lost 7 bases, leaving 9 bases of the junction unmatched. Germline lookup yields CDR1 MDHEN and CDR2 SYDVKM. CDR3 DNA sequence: TGTGCCAGCACCATCGCCGGGACAGTCTATAATTCACCCCTCCACTTT. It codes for CASTIAGTVYNSPLHF.

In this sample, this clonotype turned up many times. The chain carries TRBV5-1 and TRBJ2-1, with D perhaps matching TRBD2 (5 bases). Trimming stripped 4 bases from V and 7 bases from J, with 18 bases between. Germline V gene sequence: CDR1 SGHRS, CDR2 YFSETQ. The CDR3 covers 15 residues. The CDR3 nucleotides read TGCGCCAGCAGCCTGGTAACTACCCCGGGGAATGAGCAGTTCTTC. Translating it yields CASSLVTTPGNEQFF.

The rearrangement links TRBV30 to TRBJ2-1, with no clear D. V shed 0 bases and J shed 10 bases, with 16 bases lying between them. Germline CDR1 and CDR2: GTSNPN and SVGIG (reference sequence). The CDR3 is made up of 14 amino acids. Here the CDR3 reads CAWSVASGSGEQFF. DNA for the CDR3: TGTGCCTGGAGTGTAGCCAGTGGTTCCGGCGAGCAGTTCTTC.

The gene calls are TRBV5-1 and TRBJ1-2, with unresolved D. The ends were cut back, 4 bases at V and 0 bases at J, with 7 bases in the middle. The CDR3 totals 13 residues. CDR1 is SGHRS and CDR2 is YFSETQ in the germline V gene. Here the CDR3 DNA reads TGCGCCAGCAGCGTATTGCCTAACTATGGCTACACCTTC. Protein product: CASSVLPNYGYTF. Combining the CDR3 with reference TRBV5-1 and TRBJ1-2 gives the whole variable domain KAGVTQTPRYLIKTRGQQVTLSCSPISGHRSVSWYQQTPGQGLQFLFEYFSETQRNKGNFPGRFSGRQFSNSRSEMNVSTLELGDSALYLCASSVLPNYGYTFGSGTRLTVV.

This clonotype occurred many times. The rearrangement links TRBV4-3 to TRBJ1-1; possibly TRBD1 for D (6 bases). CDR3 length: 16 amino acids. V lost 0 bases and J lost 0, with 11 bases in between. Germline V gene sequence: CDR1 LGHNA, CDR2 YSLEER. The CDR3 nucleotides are TGCGCCAGCAGCCAAGAACAGGGTGCCATGAACACTGAAGCTTTCTTT. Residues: CASSQEQGAMNTEAFF.

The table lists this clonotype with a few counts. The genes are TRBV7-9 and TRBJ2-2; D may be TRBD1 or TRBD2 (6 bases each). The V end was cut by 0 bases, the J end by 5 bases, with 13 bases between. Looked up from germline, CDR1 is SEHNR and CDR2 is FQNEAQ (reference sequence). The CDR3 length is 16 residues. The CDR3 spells CASSLARDILTGELFF. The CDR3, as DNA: TGTGCCAGCAGCTTAGCGCGGGACATCTTAACCGGGGAGCTGTTTTTT.

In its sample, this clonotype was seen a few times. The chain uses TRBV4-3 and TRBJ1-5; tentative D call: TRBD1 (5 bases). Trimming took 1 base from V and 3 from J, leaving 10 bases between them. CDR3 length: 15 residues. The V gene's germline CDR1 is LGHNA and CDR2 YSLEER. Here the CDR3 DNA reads TGCGCCAGCAGCCAAGTGGGGGGAAACAATCAGCCCCAGCATTTT. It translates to CASSQVGGNNQPQHF.

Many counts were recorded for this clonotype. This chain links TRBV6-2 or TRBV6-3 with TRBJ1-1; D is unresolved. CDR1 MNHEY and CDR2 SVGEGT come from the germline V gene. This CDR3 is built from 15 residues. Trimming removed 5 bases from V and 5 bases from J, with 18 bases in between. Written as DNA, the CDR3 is TGTGCCAGCAGTAAACGGACCCCTATGGGGACTGAAGCTTTCTTT. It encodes CASSKRTPMGTEAFF.

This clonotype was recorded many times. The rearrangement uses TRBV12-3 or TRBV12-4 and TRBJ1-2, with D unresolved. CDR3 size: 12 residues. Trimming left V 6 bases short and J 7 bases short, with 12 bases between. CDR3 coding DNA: TGTGCCAGCAGCAAGGTGGGATTTGGCTACACCTTC. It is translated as CASSKVGFGYTF.

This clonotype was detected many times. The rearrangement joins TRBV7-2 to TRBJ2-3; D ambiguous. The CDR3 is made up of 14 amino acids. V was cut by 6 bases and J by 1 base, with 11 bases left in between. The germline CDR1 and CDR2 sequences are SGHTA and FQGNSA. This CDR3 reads CASSFLGGTDTQYF. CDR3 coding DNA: TGTGCCAGCAGTTTCCTCGGTGGCACAGATACGCAGTATTTT.

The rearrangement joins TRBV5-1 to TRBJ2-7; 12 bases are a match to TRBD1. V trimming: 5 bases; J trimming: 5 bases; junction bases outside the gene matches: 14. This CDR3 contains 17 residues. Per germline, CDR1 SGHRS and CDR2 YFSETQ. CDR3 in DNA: TGCGCCAGCAGAGGGACAGGGGGCTTCATGGGATTTCACGAGCAGTACGTC. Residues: CASRGTGGFMGFHEQYV.